This TCR beta chain was recorded in a study of T-cell memory formation after mild COVID-19 (dated by TCRdb to about 2021). About the study as a whole: TCR sequence clusters from the two donors were largely donor specific. In two donors, T-cell clones that expanded and contracted after mild COVID-19 were followed by sequencing TCRalpha and TCRbeta repertoires longitudinally. Two young, previously healthy adult volunteers made up the cohort, one male and one female.

This sample was sequenced with an Illumina NovaSeq 6000. TCRalpha and TCRbeta cDNA libraries were built by 5'RACE with constant-segment primers, adding sample barcodes and unique molecular identifiers. RNA was extracted from every sample with Trizol reagent. Libraries were amplified in two PCR steps, with a second sample barcode and Illumina TruSeq adapters added in the second step. Sequencing of the libraries was done on an Illumina NovaSeq, producing 2 x 150 bp paired-end reads. Per the source publication's procedure: Demultiplexing of reads and collapsing into UMI-guided consensus sequences were performed with migec v1.2.7. Using mixcr v2.1.11, UMI consensuses were aligned to TRA and TRB V and J templates and then assembled into clonotypes. Expanded or contracted clonotypes were those called significant by both edgeR and NoisET, with noise models trained on biological replicates. For edgeR calls, a false discovery rate-adjusted p below 0.01 and a log2 fold-change threshold of 1 were applied. PCA with hierarchical clustering of max-normalized trajectories of the 1000 most abundant clonotypes was used as exploratory dynamics analysis. Each responding clone was given a CD4 or CD8 phenotype based on the CD4+ and CD8+ repertoires, which had been sequenced separately. TCRdb ran its own pipeline on the public reads, namely fastp trimming at Q25 and MiXCR clone calling, and kept in-frame beta chains. Each entry is one CDR3 protein sequence, shown with its most common DNA and genes. TCRdb's processing, not the authors' own work, is the source of the V and J calls. The sample contains around 320,000 distinct CDR3 sequences, 13% to 15% of them found a single time. The top ten clonotypes cover 21% of the sample.

Concerning this clonotype: The target of this receptor is not known. No much larger clonotype is one base removed from it; base qualities were not supplied.

Overall study results and their limits: Contracting CD4+ clones were located mainly in the CM and EM memory subsets, whereas CD8+ clones were found to be enriched in EMRA. The study included only a couple of mild cases, and larger cohorts that include severe cases with pre-infection samples were judged to be necessary. SARS-CoV-2 specificity of the second-wave clones peaking on day 37 was not confirmed. From day 15 to 85, contracting clones showed balanced CD4/CD8 phenotypes, whereas a second wave of clones that expanded from day 15 to 37 leaned towards CD4+. The detection of some responding clones in pre-infection memory suggests that pre-existing cross-reactive memory T cells joined the SARS-CoV-2 response.

Ficoll-Paque density gradient centrifugation was used to isolate PBMCs. The CDR3 starts with the cysteine, ends with the phenylalanine, and has 14 residues. Only CDR3 DNA is held: 42 bases, read in frame from base 1. Taken from the germline V gene (reference sequence), the CDR1 and CDR2 loops are SGHNT and YYREEE. V ends up 5 bases short and J 3 bases short, with an unmatched junction base count of 2. Sequencing input: PBMCs or a T cell subset sorted from them (not recorded which). The sequence was collected from a man between 18 and 29 years old who had mild COVID-19 (a few samples of this study predate the infection). The sample titles of this study are shuffled in the database, so cell type and time point are left out; the donor was told from shared clones. This sequence uses TRBV5-4 and TRBJ2-5, with 12 bases matching TRBD2. The CDR3 corresponds to CASRLAGGKETQYF. Read as DNA, the sequence is TGTGCCAGCAGACTAGCGGGGGGTAAAGAGACCCAGTACTTC.